These 32 T cell receptor beta chains share one sample of origin, sequenced in a study of blood T cells in healthy people across ages. Using a J-beta primer mix together with a sample-barcoded 5' primer, a second PCR was run for 7 to 11 cycles. TCRdb reanalysed the 5' RACE reads using MiXCR and keeps one entry per CDR3 protein. This sample has nearly 800,000 distinct CDR3 sequences, with more than 20% found just once. This sample also appeared in a second study, on T cells of mothers and their children.

Source material: blood. Every receptor here comes from a boy aged 10-17 years in good health.

V gene TRBV29-1 combines with J gene TRBJ2-7; D might be TRBD2 (5 bases). The CDR3 is 13 amino acids. The germline V and J ends were trimmed by 7 bases and 2 bases, with 15 bases remaining between them. Germline CDR1 reads SQVTM; CDR2 reads ANQGSEA. The chain's CDR3 is CSASGRGTYEQYF. The DNA of the CDR3 is TGCAGCGCCAGTGGTCGAGGGACCTACGAGCAGTACTTC.

Written as DNA, the CDR3 is TGTGCCAGCAGTCTCACAGGGGGCAAGGATGAGCAGTTCTTC. As protein: CASSLTGGKDEQFF. The gene calls are TRBV12-3 or TRBV12-4 and TRBJ2-5, with 9 nucleotides matching TRBD1. The J call may be wrong; the DNA end is better matched by TRBJ2-1. There are 14 residues in the CDR3.

The sample holds a few counts of this clonotype. CDR3: CSVVSSPYNEQFF. CDR3 DNA sequence: TGCAGCGTGGTTTCCTCTCCCTACAATGAGCAGTTCTTC. The chain recombines TRBV29-1 with TRBJ2-1, with D unresolved. The V gene lost 6 bases and the J gene lost 2 bases, with 11 bases spanning the gap. The CDR3 has 13 residues. CDR1 SQVTM and CDR2 ANQGSEA come from the germline V gene.

This clonotype was recorded a few times. CDR3 region: CASGLTGQTGNGANVLTF. The CDR3 DNA is TGTGCTAGTGGTTTAACAGGACAGACGGGGAATGGGGCCAACGTCCTGACTTTC. The V and J genes are TRBV12-5 and TRBJ2-6, with D tentatively TRBD1 (6 bases). The CDR3 totals 18 residues. Deletions cut 3 bases from V and 3 bases from J, with 18 bases between. The germline CDR1 and CDR2 sequences are LGHNT and FRNRAP.

This clonotype came up a few times. This rearrangement joins TRBV20-1 to TRBJ1-1, with D possibly being TRBD1 (5 bases). Looked up from germline, CDR1 is DFQATT and CDR2 is SNEGSKA (reference sequence). V lost 5 bases and J lost 3, with 10 bases in between. CDR3 length equals 12 residues. CDR3 nucleotides: TGCAGTGCTCAATGGGGGGACACTGAAGCTTTCTTT. Its protein is CSAQWGDTEAFF.

In regard to this clonotype: One end of the junction fails to match germline, which may point to a read error. This chain uses TRBV7-9 with TRBJ1-1; maybe TRBD1 (5 bases). The CDR3 has 13 residues. CDR1 SEHNR and CDR2 FQNEAQ come from the germline V gene (reference sequence). This CDR3 is CASTRDGYTETFF. In nucleotides, the CDR3 is TGTGCCAGCACCCGGGACGGGTACACTGAAACTTTCTTT. Full variable domain (remainder filled in from reference TRBV7-9 and TRBJ1-1): DTGVSQNPRHKITKRGQNVTFRCDPISEHNRLYWYRQTLGQGPEFLTYFQNEAQLEKSRLLSDRFSAERPKGSFSTLEIQRTEQGDSAMYLCASTRDGYTETFFGQGTRLTVV.

This clonotype turned up a few times. J is TRBJ1-2 and V is TRBV3-1; perhaps TRBD1 as D (6 bases). V lost 2 bases to trimming and J lost 4 bases, with 32 bases between them. The CDR3 is 21 residues long. Germline V gene sequence: CDR1 LGHDT, CDR2 YNNKEL (reference sequence). CDR3 coding DNA: TGTGCCAGCAGCCAAAATAGGGCTGCAATTATACTTCGGGACATTTCCTATGGCTACACCTTC. Encoded protein: CASSQNRAAIILRDISYGYTF.

The chain links TRBV9 to TRBJ2-5, with a tentative D call TRBD2 (7 bases). Per the germline V gene, CDR1 is SGDLS and CDR2 is YYNGEE. Trimming left V 4 bases short and J 5 bases short, with 21 bases between. The CDR3 length is 16 residues. The CDR3 is CASSPGEGATRETQYF. For the CDR3, the DNA is TGTGCCAGCAGCCCAGGGGAGGGAGCTACGAGGGAGACCCAGTACTTC.

This clonotype was picked up a small number of times. The chain is built from TRBV9 and TRBJ2-7, with 12 bases lining up with TRBD2. V lost 3 bases and J lost 3; bases outside the gene matches: 7. This CDR3 comprises 16 residues. Germline CDR1 reads SGDLS; CDR2 reads YYNGEE. The CDR3 spells CASSEGGLAGNYEQYF. CDR3 in DNA: TGTGCCAGCAGCGAGGGTGGACTAGCGGGAAACTACGAGCAGTACTTC.

The chain joins TRBV9 to TRBJ2-3; 11 bases are a match to TRBD2. This CDR3 has 16 amino acids. The germline V gene has CDR1 SGDLS and CDR2 YYNGEE. V lost 2 bases and J lost 0; bases outside the gene matches: 2. In DNA form, the CDR3 reads TGTGCCAGCAGCGTGACTAGCGGGGTCAGCACAGATACGCAGTATTTT. Translation gives CASSVTSGVSTDTQYF.

Concerning this clonotype: The CDR3 end shows no conserved phenylalanine or tryptophan, and so a read error is likely. J is TRBJ1-1 and V is TRBV28; 9 positions agree with TRBD1. CDR1 MDHEN and CDR2 SYDVKM come from the germline V gene. The ends lost 5 bases at V and 10 bases at J; junction bases unmatched: 5. The CDR3 length is 12 residues. CDR3 residues: CASSAGQGRAFL. The CDR3 DNA sequence: TGTGCCAGCAGTGCGGGACAGGGTCGAGCTTTCCTT.

The chain uses TRBV12-3 or TRBV12-4 and TRBJ1-3; 10 bases map to TRBD1. This CDR3 is 16 amino acids long. Germline trimming cut 4 bases from V and 0 bases from J; bases unmatched to any gene: 3. The CDR3 DNA reads TGTGCCAGCAGTTCGACAGGGGGCTTCTCTGGAAACACCATATATTTT. Residues: CASSSTGGFSGNTIYF.

This clonotype was found a few times. This chain links TRBV5-5 with TRBJ2-1; 8 bases fit TRBD2. V shed 0 bases, J shed 7 bases, and the junction held 6 bases outside the gene matches. Germline V gene lookup returns CDR1 SGHKS and CDR2 YYEKEE (reference sequence). The CDR3 has 15 residues. In DNA, the CDR3 is TGTGCCAGCAGCTTGGGGAGCGGGAGTCAGAATGAGCAGTTCTTC. This codes for CASSLGSGSQNEQFF. Variable domain in full (rest from reference TRBV5-5 and TRBJ2-1): DAGVTQSPTHLIKTRGQQVTLRCSPISGHKSVSWYQQVLGQGPQFIFQYYEKEERGRGNFPDRFSARQFPNYSSELNVNALLLGDSALYLCASSLGSGSQNEQFFGPGTRLTVL.

This clonotype showed up just a few times. The rearrangement links TRBV12-3 or TRBV12-4 to TRBJ2-3, with D hard to call. The CDR3 extends over 12 amino acids. Trimming took off 5 bases at V and 4 bases at J, with 7 bases between the two ends. CDR3 sequence reads: CASSKRADTQYF. For the CDR3, the DNA is TGTGCCAGCAGTAAAAGGGCAGATACGCAGTATTTT.

This clonotype came up a few times. The rearrangement joins TRBV25-1 to TRBJ2-7; D remains ambiguous. The length of the CDR3 is 12 residues. V lost 6 bases, J lost 2 bases, and 8 bases lay in between. CDR1 is MGHDK and CDR2 is SYGVNS in the germline V gene. The CDR3 nucleotides are TGTGCCAGCAGCCAAAATCCCTACGAGCAGTACTTC. Encoded protein: CASSQNPYEQYF.

The genes are TRBV6-2 or TRBV6-3 and TRBJ1-5; TRBD1 matches 10 bases. The CDR3 runs 15 residues. V shed 5 bases, J shed 2 bases, and the junction held 3 bases outside the gene matches. Looked up from germline, CDR1 is MNHEY and CDR2 is SVGEGT. The CDR3 here is CASSGTGDGNQPQHF. The CDR3, as DNA: TGTGCCAGCAGTGGGACAGGGGATGGCAATCAGCCCCAGCATTTT.

This clonotype was detected a few times. The V gene is TRBV7-9, the J gene TRBJ2-5; tentative D call: TRBD2 (6 bases). This CDR3 is built from 15 residues. CDR1 is SEHNR, CDR2 FQNEAQ, per germline (reference sequence). With 3 bases removed from V and 5 bases from J, the gap between germline ends came to 16 bases. The CDR3 bases are TGTGCCAGCAGCTTCAACGGGGGAGTAGGGGAGACCCAGTACTTC. Its translation is CASSFNGGVGETQYF.

The chain couples TRBV28 to TRBJ2-5; TRBD2 might be the D (5 bases). The tail of the sequence fits TRBJ2-7 better, so the J call may be wrong. The CDR3 consists of 15 residues. Looked up from germline, CDR1 is MDHEN and CDR2 is SYDVKM. As DNA, the CDR3 is TGTGCCAGCAGTTTCCTAGCCGAGGCGAGGGACGAGCAGTACTTC. Translation: CASSFLAEARDEQYF.

CDR3 nucleotide sequence: TGTGCCAGCAGCTTATTAGGGCCCTTTTCCAGCGGGGAGCTGTTTTTT. It encodes CASSLLGPFSSGELFF. J is TRBJ2-2 and V is TRBV7-2, with no clear D. This CDR3 is 16 amino acids long. Germline V gene sequence: CDR1 SGHTA, CDR2 FQGNSA. V was pared by 2 bases and J by 7 bases, with 17 bases between.

This clonotype was seen a handful of times. This chain connects TRBV20-1 to TRBJ2-7; TRBD2 agrees at 11 bases. With 0 bases clipped from V and 5 bases from J, the junction kept 6 bases outside the gene matches. Germline CDR1 is DFQATT and CDR2 is SNEGSKA (reference sequence). The CDR3 is 15 amino acids. The CDR3, as DNA: TGCAGTGCTAGAGATCCACTAGCGGGAGTAGACGAGCAGTACTTC. Translating gives CSARDPLAGVDEQYF.

V is TRBV5-1 and J is TRBJ2-7; D might be TRBD1 (6 bases). The CDR3 runs to 11 residues. CDR1 is SGHRS, CDR2 YFSETQ, per germline. V was cut by 4 bases and J by 7 bases, with 9 bases left in between. CDR3 protein: CASSTDREQYF. The CDR3 bases are TGCGCCAGCAGCACCGACAGGGAGCAGTACTTC.

This clonotype was recorded a few times. The chain couples TRBV25-1 to TRBJ2-2, with D perhaps TRBD2 (6 bases). The germline V gene has CDR1 MGHDK and CDR2 SYGVNS. The CDR3 consists of 15 residues. Trimming shortened V by 1 base and J by 4 bases, and 10 bases separated the two germline ends. Here the CDR3 reads CASSELEAGTGELFF. The CDR3 DNA reads TGTGCCAGCAGTGAATTAGAAGCGGGCACCGGGGAGCTGTTTTTT.

This clonotype was observed a few times. The chain combines TRBV5-1 with TRBJ1-5; TRBD1 might be the D (5 bases). Between the trimmed V and J ends, which lost 4 bases and 6 bases, there was a span of 17 bases. The germline V gene has CDR1 SGHRS and CDR2 YFSETQ. This CDR3 comprises 15 residues. The CDR3 sequence is CASSPSEGQGQPQHF. The DNA of the CDR3 is TGCGCCAGCAGCCCATCCGAAGGGCAGGGTCAGCCCCAGCATTTT.

The genes are TRBV28 and TRBJ2-1; perhaps TRBD2 as D (5 bases). V was clipped by 10 bases and J by 0 bases, with 13 bases between them. Germline CDR1 and CDR2: MDHEN and SYDVKM. CDR3 length: 14 amino acids. CDR3 in DNA: TGTGCCACTAGGTGGAGCGGCTCCTACAATGAGCAGTTCTTC. Protein product: CATRWSGSYNEQFF.

This clonotype has more than one count but fewer than ten. The CDR3 protein is CASAGHMNTEAFF. The CDR3 DNA sequence: TGTGCCAGCGCGGGACATATGAACACTGAAGCTTTCTTT. The rearrangement links TRBV12-3 or TRBV12-4 to TRBJ1-1; a possible D gene is TRBD1 (6 bases). This CDR3 contains 13 residues. V was pared by 8 bases and J by 0 bases, with 10 bases between.

The sample holds many counts of this clonotype. The chain's CDR3 is CSGSGETQYF. DNA for the CDR3: TGCAGCGGGAGTGGAGAGACCCAGTACTTC. This chain uses TRBV29-1 with TRBJ2-5, with D unresolved. The V end lost 7 bases, the J end lost 4 bases, and 7 bases lay between the germline ends. The CDR3 loop spans 10 amino acids. CDR1 and CDR2 from the germline V gene are SQVTM and ANQGSEA.

This clonotype has a handful of counts. The J gene is TRBJ2-1, the V gene TRBV5-1; D gene unclear. With 4 bases removed from V and 6 bases from J, the gap between germline ends came to 23 bases. Germline CDR1 SGHRS, CDR2 YFSETQ. The CDR3 runs to 17 residues. CDR3 loop: CASSPKDIVRPSNEQFF. CDR3 sequence (DNA): TGCGCCAGCAGCCCCAAAGATATAGTCCGCCCTAGCAATGAGCAGTTCTTC.

The chain uses TRBV18 and TRBJ2-7, with 9 bases that match TRBD1. The V segment lost 5 bases and the J segment 2 bases; nucleotides outside the gene matches: 10. CDR3 size: 16 residues. Germline assignment: CDR1 KGHSH and CDR2 LQKENI. The CDR3 DNA follows: TGTGCCAGCTCATCAGCGCCGGGACAGGGAGCCTACGAGCAGTACTTC. This encodes CASSSAPGQGAYEQYF.

This clonotype has just a few counts. The chain joins TRBV6-1 to TRBJ1-4, with a tentative D call TRBD1 (5 bases). This CDR3 is 14 amino acids long. V was trimmed by 4 bases and J by 4 bases, leaving 10 bases between them. CDR1 and CDR2 (germline): MNHNS, SASEGT. CDR3 amino acids: CASSGRGGNEKLFF. CDR3 sequence (DNA): TGTGCCAGCAGTGGAAGGGGTGGTAATGAAAAACTGTTTTTT.

The chain joins TRBV7-9 to TRBJ2-1; D not resolved. Germline assignment: CDR1 SEHNR and CDR2 FQNEAQ (reference sequence). Deletions cut 0 bases from V and 5 bases from J, with 17 bases between. CDR3 length: 17 residues. Written as DNA, the CDR3 is TGTGCCAGCAGCTTAGCTGGTCGTTATCCCGCGGACAATGAGCAGTTCTTC. Translating it yields CASSLAGRYPADNEQFF.

This clonotype was picked up many times. V usage is TRBV6-2 or TRBV6-3 and J usage is TRBJ1-4, with TRBD1 matching 9 bases. CDR1 is MNHEY and CDR2 is SVGEGT in the germline V gene. Germline trimming cut 4 bases from V and 7 bases from J; bases unmatched to any gene: 7. The CDR3 length is 15 residues. This CDR3 reads CASSFTGTGSEKLFF. The CDR3 region has the DNA TGTGCCAGCAGTTTCACCGGGACAGGGAGTGAAAAACTGTTTTTT.

The rearrangement links TRBV29-1 to TRBJ2-5; maybe TRBD1 (5 bases). Germline assignment: CDR1 SQVTM and CDR2 ANQGSEA. The V and J ends lost 4 bases and 4 bases respectively, with 16 bases between them. The CDR3 loop spans 14 amino acids. The CDR3 is CSVAGRVNRETQYF. In nucleotides, the CDR3 is TGCAGCGTTGCCGGCAGGGTAAATCGAGAGACCCAGTACTTC.